Below are 8 T cell receptor beta chains sequenced from a single sample in a study of blood T cell repertoires in COVID-19. Generated by immunoSEQ multiplex PCR, the TCRdb table keeps only in-frame clones and is missing some. This sample has 250,000 to 350,000 clones, with around 90% found just once. Sequenced: peripheral blood. The origin of the receptors is a woman aged 45-65 years who had recovered from COVID-19.

This chain links TRBV5-6 with TRBJ2-3, with TRBD2 identical over 9 bases. The CDR3 covers 15 residues. The junction had 7 bases not matched to a gene; V was cut back by 4 bases and J by 4 bases. Germline V lookup: CDR1 SGHDT, CDR2 YYEEEE. The CDR3 bases are TGTGCCAGCAGCCGTAGCGGGGGTTGGGCAGATACGCAGTATTTT. Translating it yields CASSRSGGWADTQYF. Based on the CDR3 plus reference TRBV5-6 and TRBJ2-3, the full variable domain is DAGVTQSPTHLIKTRGQQVTLRCSPKSGHDTVSWYQQALGQGPQFIFQYYEEEERQRGNFPDRFSGHQFPNYSSELNVNALLLGDSALYLCASSRSGGWADTQYFGPGTRLTVL.

This chain connects TRBV7-8 to TRBJ1-6; 10 bases fit TRBD1. The junction had 14 bases not matched to a gene; V was cut back by 5 bases and J by 10 bases. Germline loops: CDR1 SGHVS, CDR2 FQNEAQ. There are 17 residues in the CDR3. CDR3 loop: CASSPRTRQGALSPLHF. For the CDR3, the DNA is TGTGCCAGCAGCCCTAGGACGAGACAGGGGGCTCTATCACCCCTCCACTTT.

The rearrangement links TRBV6-5 to TRBJ1-2; D perhaps matches TRBD1 (6 bases). Trimming took off 6 bases at V and 2 bases at J, with 10 bases between the two ends. CDR1 is MNHEY and CDR2 is SVGAGI in the germline V gene. The CDR3 is 13 residues long. The CDR3 DNA reads as TGTGCCAGCAGGCCGACAGGAAACTATGGCTACACCTTC. It specifies CASRPTGNYGYTF.

The chain employs TRBV19 and TRBJ2-5; 7 bases fit TRBD1. V shed 6 bases, J shed 4 bases, and the junction held 14 bases outside the gene matches. Germline assignment: CDR1 LNHDA and CDR2 SQIVND (reference sequence). This CDR3 is built from 16 residues. CDR3 in DNA: TGTGCCAGTAGCCGCAGGGGGATTTCCCGAGGAGAGACCCAGTACTTC. Encoded protein: CASSRRGISRGETQYF.

The chain has TRBV6-2 or TRBV6-3 and TRBJ2-1; 10 bases fit TRBD2. Germline CDR1 MNHEY, CDR2 SVGEGT. V shed 2 bases and J 11 bases; nucleotides not matched to a gene: 6. The CDR3 length is 14 residues. Here the CDR3 DNA reads TGTGCCAGCAGTTACGATAGCGGGAGGCCCAAGCAGTTCTTC. It translates to CASSYDSGRPKQFF.

This chain links TRBV7-2 with TRBJ1-2, with D possibly being TRBD1 (6 bases). V shed 1 base and J shed 7 bases, with 13 bases lying between them. Looked up from germline, CDR1 is SGHTA and CDR2 is FQGNSA. This CDR3 spans 14 amino acids. CDR3 in DNA: TGTGCCAGCAGCTTAGTCTTGGACAGAAGTGGCTACACCTTC. Amino acids: CASSLVLDRSGYTF.

V usage is TRBV4-3 and J usage is TRBJ1-1; 9 bases are a match to TRBD1. Germline V gives CDR1 LGHNA, CDR2 YSLEER. Trimming took 4 bases from V and 1 from J; bases not matched to a gene: 7. The CDR3 length is 16 residues. This CDR3 is CASSRGQGQPNTEAFF. The CDR3 nucleotides are TGCGCCAGCAGCCGAGGACAGGGGCAACCGAACACTGAAGCTTTCTTT.

This chain joins TRBV30 and TRBJ1-1; 9 nucleotides agree with TRBD1. CDR1 is GTSNPN and CDR2 is SVGIG in the germline V gene (reference sequence). V dropped 3 bases and J dropped 8; count of bases not matched to a gene: 7. The CDR3 consists of 13 residues. The CDR3 loop reads CAWSLTGTGEAFF. CDR3 nucleotides: TGTGCCTGGAGCTTAACCGGGACAGGGGAAGCTTTCTTT.